This T cell receptor (beta chain) was identified in a study of T cell repertoires in aging, cancer and after chemotherapy (dated by TCRdb to about 2019). Looking at the study overall: Donors spanned six age groups from 30 or younger to 70 or older, with at least three individuals per group. Control TCR repertoires from healthy donors were recorded across several months to years, and re-sampling revealed clear clonal overlap. In total, the full dataset held several million TCR reads. Peripheral blood TCR beta repertoires from healthy donors and cancer patients were profiled to examine immunoaging and T cell reconstitution after chemotherapy. A cohort of 220 or so cancer patients (approximately 90 with hematological and around 130 with solid cancers) was assembled, and fewer than 100 healthy donors were included as a reference group.

Using a mixed TRB-A/B primer pool, multiplex touch-down PCR amplified rearranged TRB sequences covering the V, D and J segments. Two consecutive PCR reactions with Phusion HS II polymerase added Illumina adapters and sample indices to the amplicons. The amplicons were purified from gel with the NucleoSpin Gel and PCR Clean-up kit and then assessed with Qubit and an Agilent 2100 Bioanalyzer. The libraries were sequenced on an Illumina MiSeq with 600-cycle, single-indexed, paired-end runs. Concerning the study's data processing: MiXCR versions 2.12 and 3.0.5 were used to process TRB sequences. Each unique CDR3 nucleotide sequence was counted as one clone, and only productive sequences with at least two reads were retained. The repertoire metrics were Shannon diversity, evenness, clonality (calculated as one minus evenness), and diversity profiles parameterized by alpha from 0 to 5. Generation probabilities of clones in paired pre- and post-chemotherapy samples were computed with the IGoR algorithm. Clones were called with MiXCR by TCRdb after fastp trimmed the public reads at Q25, and only in-frame beta chains were retained. Rows are unified per CDR3 protein, each entry keeping the most common DNA and genes. The V and J calls shown here were made by TCRdb, not taken from the authors' results. Here the sample has over 10,000 distinct CDR3 sequences; around a quarter occur a single time. The leading ten clones occupy 2% to 3% of the sample.

TCR beta rearrangements were amplified from genomic DNA isolated from peripheral blood, not from sorted cells or RNA. Study-wide conclusions, independent of this receptor: Median generation probability increased over the chemotherapy interval in both cancer cohorts, suggesting repertoire reconstitution through rebound thymic output. Compared with age-matched healthy donors, untreated patients with hematological or solid cancers had significantly lower TCR diversity and higher clonality in blood. It was noted by the authors that conclusions about immunological memory after chemotherapy cannot be drawn from the repertoire data. Declining TCR diversity with age in healthy donors was mainly explained by loss of richness; in cancer patients, loss of evenness also contributed.

This clonotype is medium-sized (0.01 to 0.1%) in its sample. The target of this receptor is not known. No much larger clone is present one base from it, and per-base qualities are unavailable. This clonotype was obtained from a human donor in good health. The sample taken for sequencing was blood.

The CDR3 protein is CASSPKNGDTEAFF. The nucleotide sequence is TGTGCCAGCAGCCCGAAAAACGGGGACACTGAAGCTTTCTTT. Recombination linked TRBV5-4 to TRBJ1-1, with the D gene call left open. Via the germline V gene (reference sequence), CDR1 is SGHNT and CDR2 YYREEE. Cut back by 4 bases and 3 bases, the V and J ends lie 13 bases apart. Reading from cysteine to phenylalanine, the CDR3 counts 14 amino acids. CDR3 DNA only is kept here, 42 bases in frame from base 1.